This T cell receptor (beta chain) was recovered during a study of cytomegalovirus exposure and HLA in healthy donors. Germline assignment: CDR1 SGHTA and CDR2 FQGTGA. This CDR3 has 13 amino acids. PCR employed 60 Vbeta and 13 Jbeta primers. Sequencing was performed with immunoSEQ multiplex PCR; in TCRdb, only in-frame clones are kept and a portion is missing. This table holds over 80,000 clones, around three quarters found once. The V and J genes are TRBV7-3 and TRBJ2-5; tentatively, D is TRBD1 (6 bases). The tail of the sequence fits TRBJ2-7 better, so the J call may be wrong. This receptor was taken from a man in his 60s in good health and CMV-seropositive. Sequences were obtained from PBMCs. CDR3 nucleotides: TGTGCCAGCAGCTCCCGCCAGGGGAACGAGCAGTACTTC. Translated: CASSSRQGNEQYF.